The TCR beta chain described here comes from a study of shared clonotypes between healthy human individuals. Study-wide context: Per-donor plates numbered three CD4 naive, three CD4 memory, two CD8 naive and one CD8 memory.

The germline CDR1 and CDR2 sequences are SNHLY and FYNNEI. The CDR3 is 14 residues long. Germline trimming cut 8 bases from V and 8 bases from J; bases unmatched to any gene: 9. Assay runs were performed at deep level. Measured with immunoSEQ multiplex PCR; TCRdb has only the in-frame clones, and not every one. The sample includes fewer than 3 million clones, approximately 90% seen only once; the top ten take more than 0.35%. V gene TRBV2 combines with J gene TRBJ2-2; 9 bases are shared with TRBD2. The specimen sequenced was naive CD4+ T cells from PBMCs. This sample's subset: CD45RA+ positively selected. This receptor was identified in a man between 18 and 29 years old in good health. Some clones in this sample may be carry-over from other donors' samples. The CDR3 DNA follows: TGTGCCAGCGTTCCTAGCGGGATGACGGGGGAGCTGTTTTTT. This codes for CASVPSGMTGELFF.